This T cell receptor beta chain derives from a study of graft-versus-host responses after intestinal transplantation. Study as a whole: Each recipient received a multivisceral, liver-intestinal, or isolated intestinal graft.

The germline CDR1 and CDR2 sequences are SEHNR and FQNEAQ (reference sequence). V lost 4 bases to trimming and J lost 4 bases, with 19 bases between them. This CDR3 spans 16 amino acids. Profiling relied on immunoSEQ multiplex PCR, and the TCRdb table lists in-frame clones only, not all of them. The sample holds around 30,000 clones, around 83% seen once. This clone was seen more than once but under ten times. Intraepithelial plus lamina propria lymphocytes were released by processing graft tissue. The chain joins TRBV7-9 to TRBJ1-2, with D possibly matching TRBD1 (6 bases). The receptor comes from a human patient who received an intestinal transplant, so some T cells may come from the graft donor. Specimen: ileum tissue, collected 98 days after intestinal transplantation. The DNA for the CDR3 is TGTGCCAGCAGCTCCTGGGGGGCTCACCGCCGCTATGGCTACACCTTC. It is translated as CASSSWGAHRRYGYTF.